The rows below give T cell receptor beta chains drawn from one sample of a study of blood T cell repertoires in COVID-19. Only in-frame clones appear in the TCRdb table, and some are missing; sequencing was by immunoSEQ multiplex PCR. The sample consists of around 200,000 clones, around 88% of them appearing once. Sequencing was performed on PBMCs or T cells enriched from blood (not recorded which). All receptors derive from a woman aged 25 to 45 who had been exposed to COVID-19. Each CDR3 is given with its conserved first and last residue. The order of the fields is CDR3 protein, CDR3 DNA, clone size, V gene, J gene, D gene. The D gene is left open where the match is weak. Only part of the rows carry a size: once, few, many, or a class if the clone is expanded.

CDR3: CASSLVPRDEQYF
DNA: TGCGCCAGCAGCTTAGTACCCCGGGACGAGCAGTACTTC
size: NA
V: TRBV5-1
J: TRBJ2-7
D: NA

CDR3: CASSQGRAGGLVEQFF
DNA: TGTGCCAGCAGCCAAGGTCGGGCGGGGGGGCTTGTTGAGCAGTTCTTC
size: NA
V: TRBV4-2
J: TRBJ2-1
D: TRBD2

CDR3: CASSPVGLGTEQYF
DNA: TGTGCCAGCTCACCGGTGGGACTGGGGACCGAGCAGTACTTC
size: NA
V: TRBV18
J: TRBJ2-7
D: NA

CDR3: CASSQGIMRGNEKLFF
DNA: TGTGCCAGCAGCCAAGGAATAATGCGAGGAAATGAAAAACTGTTTTTT
size: few
V: TRBV3-1/TRBV3-2
J: TRBJ1-4
D: NA

CDR3: CATSEGGVDGYTF
DNA: TGTGCCACCTCCGAGGGGGGGGTTGATGGCTACACCTTC
size: once
V: TRBV24-1
J: TRBJ1-2
D: NA

CDR3: CASSVSLVRGELFF
DNA: TGTGCCAGCAGCGTGAGTCTAGTCCGAGGGGAGCTGTTTTTT
size: few
V: TRBV9
J: TRBJ2-2
D: NA

CDR3: CASSIGSGAYEQYF
DNA: TGCGCCAGCAGCATTGGATCAGGGGCCTACGAGCAGTACTTC
size: NA
V: TRBV5-1
J: TRBJ2-7
D: NA

CDR3: CSASPDMHGYTF
DNA: TGCAGTGCTAGTCCGGACATGCATGGCTACACCTTC
size: NA
V: TRBV20-1
J: TRBJ1-2
D: NA

CDR3: CASSYRDTKQFF
DNA: TGTGCCAGCAGTTACCGGGACACAAAGCAGTTCTTC
size: NA
V: TRBV6-2/TRBV6-3
J: TRBJ2-1
D: NA

CDR3: CASSFGQENYGYTF
DNA: TGTGCCAGCAGCTTTGGACAGGAGAACTATGGCTACACCTTC
size: NA
V: TRBV7-9
J: TRBJ1-2
D: TRBD1

CDR3: CASSQGGFGNQPQHF
DNA: TGTGCCAGCAGCCAAGGCGGGTTTGGCAATCAGCCCCAGCATTTT
size: NA
V: TRBV3-1/TRBV3-2
J: TRBJ1-5
D: NA

CDR3: CAWRHTGASEQYF
DNA: TGTGCCTGGAGACATACAGGGGCATCCGAGCAGTACTTC
size: NA
V: TRBV30
J: TRBJ2-7
D: TRBD1

CDR3: CASSHGTSGGSSSYEQYF
DNA: TGTGCCAGCAGCCATGGGACTAGCGGGGGCTCTAGCTCCTACGAGCAGTACTTC
size: NA
V: TRBV7-9
J: TRBJ2-7
D: TRBD2

CDR3: CASSPGTGGFRSPLHF
DNA: TGCGCCAGCAGCCCAGGGACAGGGGGATTTCGGTCACCCCTCCACTTT
size: NA
V: TRBV5-1
J: TRBJ1-6
D: TRBD1

CDR3: CAWSGQGKGEAFF
DNA: TGTGCCTGGAGCGGACAGGGGAAAGGTGAAGCTTTCTTT
size: few
V: TRBV30
J: TRBJ1-1
D: TRBD1

CDR3: CASSEYGQASTDTQYF
DNA: TGCGCCAGCAGTGAGTACGGACAGGCTAGCACAGATACGCAGTATTTT
size: NA
V: TRBV10-2
J: TRBJ2-3
D: TRBD1

CDR3: CASSVGPGTGYSEQYF
DNA: TGTGCCAGCAGCGTGGGTCCCGGGACAGGGTACAGCGAGCAGTACTTC
size: once
V: TRBV9
J: TRBJ2-7
D: TRBD1

CDR3: CATSDSARGPNQPQHF
DNA: TGTGCCACCAGTGATTCGGCCAGGGGGCCGAATCAGCCCCAGCATTTT
size: NA
V: TRBV24-1
J: TRBJ1-5
D: TRBD1

CDR3: CSVWAAANTEAFF
DNA: TGCAGCGTTTGGGCAGCCGCGAACACTGAAGCTTTCTTT
size: NA
V: TRBV29-1
J: TRBJ1-1
D: NA

CDR3: CASSYFAGTDNTEAFF
DNA: TGTGCCAGCAGTTATTTTGCCGGGACAGACAACACTGAAGCTTTCTTT
size: once
V: TRBV6-5
J: TRBJ1-1
D: TRBD1

CDR3: CASINRLGATGELFF
DNA: TGTGCCAGTATCAACCGACTAGGGGCGACCGGGGAGCTGTTTTTT
size: NA
V: TRBV19
J: TRBJ2-2
D: NA

CDR3: CASSLGSGDYEQYF
DNA: TGCGCCAGCAGCTTGGGTAGCGGTGACTACGAGCAGTACTTC
size: NA
V: TRBV5-1
J: TRBJ2-7
D: NA

CDR3: CASSLGGGYGYTF
DNA: TGTGCCAGCAGCTTAGGGGGGGGCTATGGCTACACCTTC
size: NA
V: TRBV13
J: TRBJ1-2
D: NA

CDR3: CASSRIAGAYEQYF
DNA: TGTGCCAGCAGTCGCATAGCGGGGGCCTACGAGCAGTACTTC
size: NA
V: TRBV6-5
J: TRBJ2-7
D: TRBD2

CDR3: CASSATGSTFF
DNA: TGTGCCAGCAGTGCGACAGGGTCAACTTTCTTT
size: NA
V: TRBV27
J: TRBJ1-1
D: TRBD1

CDR3: CASSLLGTGGEKLFF
DNA: TGTGCCAGCAGCCTCCTTGGGACAGGGGGTGAAAAACTGTTTTTT
size: NA
V: TRBV2
J: TRBJ1-4
D: TRBD1

CDR3: CASSLGDRTTPLHF
DNA: TGTGCCAGCAGCCTAGGGGACAGGACGACACCCCTCCACTTT
size: once
V: TRBV3-1/TRBV3-2
J: TRBJ1-6
D: TRBD1

CDR3: CASSLGVRNEKLFF
DNA: TGCGCCAGCAGCTTGGGTGTCAGGAATGAAAAACTGTTTTTT
size: NA
V: TRBV5-1
J: TRBJ1-4
D: NA

CDR3: CATREGEGSPLHF
DNA: TGTGCCACCAGGGAAGGGGAAGGTTCACCCCTCCACTTT
size: NA
V: TRBV15
J: TRBJ1-6
D: NA

CDR3: CASSANTGQLNTEAFF
DNA: TGCGCCAGCAGCGCGAATACGGGACAACTGAACACTGAAGCTTTCTTT
size: NA
V: TRBV5-1
J: TRBJ1-1
D: NA

CDR3: CASSLSGDSSGYTF
DNA: TGTGCCAGCAGCTTATCTGGCGACTCCTCTGGCTACACCTTC
size: NA
V: TRBV11-2
J: TRBJ1-2
D: NA

CDR3: CASSLVGDGDEKLFF
DNA: TGTGCCAGCAGCTTGGTCGGGGATGGGGATGAAAAACTGTTTTTT
size: NA
V: TRBV5-4
J: TRBJ1-4
D: NA

CDR3: CASSFTGGGEAFF
DNA: TGCGCCAGCAGCTTTACAGGGGGCGGCGAAGCTTTCTTT
size: NA
V: TRBV5-1
J: TRBJ1-1
D: TRBD1

CDR3: CASSPLAGYSPLHF
DNA: TGTGCCAGCAGCCCCCTGGCGGGGTATTCACCCCTCCACTTT
size: NA
V: TRBV27
J: TRBJ1-6
D: NA

CDR3: CASSPFPNRGWRYGYTF
DNA: TGTGCCAGCAGTCCTTTCCCGAACAGGGGGTGGAGATATGGCTACACCTTC
size: NA
V: TRBV27
J: TRBJ1-2
D: TRBD1

CDR3: CASSNNPTENTEAFF
DNA: TGTGCCAGCAGCAATAATCCGACAGAAAACACTGAAGCTTTCTTT
size: NA
V: TRBV7-9
J: TRBJ1-1
D: NA

CDR3: CASSQNSGTGGSPLHF
DNA: TGTGCCAGCAGCCAGAATTCCGGGACGGGGGGATCACCCCTCCACTTT
size: NA
V: TRBV3-1/TRBV3-2
J: TRBJ1-6
D: NA

CDR3: CSVAGNYGYTF
DNA: TGCAGCGTTGCTGGCAACTATGGCTACACCTTC
size: NA
V: TRBV29-1
J: TRBJ1-2
D: NA

CDR3: CAKGTGGYLMNTEAFF
DNA: TGTGCCAAAGGGACAGGGGGCTATCTCATGAACACTGAAGCTTTCTTT
size: NA
V: TRBV19
J: TRBJ1-1
D: TRBD1

CDR3: CASSPTGVTEAFF
DNA: TGTGCCAGCAGCCCAACAGGGGTCACTGAAGCTTTCTTT
size: NA
V: TRBV2
J: TRBJ1-1
D: TRBD1

CDR3: CASSGTLNFNQPQHF
DNA: TGTGCCAGTTCGGGAACCCTAAATTTTAATCAGCCCCAGCATTTT
size: NA
V: TRBV19
J: TRBJ1-5
D: NA

CDR3: CASSWADTQYF
DNA: TGCGCCAGCAGCTGGGCCGATACGCAGTATTTT
size: NA
V: TRBV5-1
J: TRBJ2-3
D: NA

CDR3: CASSVAGDNYGYTF
DNA: TGTGCCAGCAGCGTAGCGGGGGATAACTATGGCTACACCTTC
size: NA
V: TRBV9
J: TRBJ1-2
D: NA

CDR3: CASSPDGSRVYGYTF
DNA: TGCGCCAGCAGCCCGGACGGGTCGAGGGTCTATGGCTACACCTTC
size: NA
V: TRBV5-1
J: TRBJ1-2
D: NA

CDR3: CASSLDNINTGELFF
DNA: TGTGCCAGCAGCCTGGACAACATTAACACCGGGGAGCTGTTTTTT
size: NA
V: TRBV9
J: TRBJ2-2
D: NA

CDR3: CASSLQGRQRPETEAFF
DNA: TGCGCCAGCAGCTTGCAAGGCCGACAGAGGCCGGAAACTGAAGCTTTCTTT
size: few
V: TRBV5-1
J: TRBJ1-1
D: NA

CDR3: CASSAGQGEQYF
DNA: TGTGCCAGCAGCGCGGGACAGGGAGAGCAGTACTTC
size: NA
V: TRBV5-6
J: TRBJ2-7
D: TRBD1

CDR3: CARSLEPGMKDYEQYF
DNA: TGTGCCAGAAGCTTAGAGCCAGGCATGAAGGACTACGAGCAGTACTTC
size: NA
V: TRBV7-5
J: TRBJ2-7
D: NA

CDR3: CASSLIVTGIYGYTF
DNA: TGTGCCAGCAGCTTGATTGTGACAGGGATCTATGGCTACACCTTC
size: NA
V: TRBV7-9
J: TRBJ1-2
D: TRBD1

CDR3: CASSSKRGGGDEQFF
DNA: TGTGCCAGTAGTAGCAAGCGGGGGGGAGGAGATGAGCAGTTCTTC
size: NA
V: TRBV19
J: TRBJ2-1
D: TRBD2

CDR3: CAWSPLGQSPNEKLFF
DNA: TGTGCCTGGAGCCCCCTAGGACAGTCCCCTAATGAAAAACTGTTTTTT
size: NA
V: TRBV30
J: TRBJ1-4
D: NA

CDR3: CATSPQGAGTDTQYF
DNA: TGTGCCACCAGCCCACAGGGGGCGGGCACAGATACGCAGTATTTT
size: NA
V: TRBV24-1
J: TRBJ2-3
D: TRBD1

CDR3: CASSITGLNTEAFF
DNA: TGTGCCAGTAGTATCACAGGACTGAACACTGAAGCTTTCTTT
size: NA
V: TRBV19
J: TRBJ1-1
D: NA